The 17 T cell receptor beta chains in this list originate from one sample, sequenced in a study of blood T cell repertoires in COVID-19. Sequenced by immunoSEQ multiplex PCR; TCRdb stores in-frame clones only, minus some. Here the sample spans some 260,000 clones, roughly 86% being singletons. The sample taken for sequencing was peripheral blood. The receptors stem from a woman in her twenties or thirties with acute or convalescent COVID-19.

On this clone itself: This specimen includes other DNA sequences encoding the same CDR3. The chain employs TRBV6-5 and TRBJ2-7, with D perhaps matching TRBD1 (6 bases). The V gene lost 7 bases and the J gene lost 6 bases, with 10 bases spanning the gap. The CDR3 loop spans 11 amino acids. Germline V gene sequence: CDR1 MNHEY, CDR2 SVGAGI. CDR3 nucleotides: TGTGCCAGCACCCAAGGGGGCGAGCAGTACTTC. It yields the protein CASTQGGEQYF.

The chain carries TRBV9 and TRBJ2-7; TRBD1 matches at 9 bases. There are 16 residues in the CDR3. From germline, CDR1 is SGDLS and CDR2 YYNGEE. Unmatched junction bases numbered 6, after V lost 2 bases and J lost 0 bases. DNA for the CDR3: TGTGCCAGCAGCGTGAGAGACAGGGGGAACTCCTACGAGCAGTACTTC. Residues: CASSVRDRGNSYEQYF.

This chain connects TRBV5-6 to TRBJ2-5, with 7 bases that match TRBD2. Unmatched junction bases numbered 11, after V lost 3 bases and J lost 3 bases. Germline V CDR1 and CDR2: SGHDT, YYEEEE. The length of the CDR3 is 16 residues. The CDR3 DNA reads as TGTGCCAGCAGCTGGGGAAGTTCTAGCGGAAAAGAGACCCAGTACTTC. Translated, it gives CASSWGSSSGKETQYF.

The CDR3: CASSLMASGSQETQYF. Written as DNA, the CDR3 is TGTGCCAGCAGCTTAATGGCTAGCGGGAGTCAAGAGACCCAGTACTTC. The chain carries TRBV7-3 and TRBJ2-5; 10 nucleotides agree with TRBD2. This CDR3 is 16 amino acids long. CDR1 is SGHTA and CDR2 is FQGTGA in the germline V gene. V lost 1 base to trimming and J lost 2 bases; unmatched junction nucleotides: 4.

In this sample, this clone turned up a few times. The J gene is TRBJ1-6, the V gene TRBV19; weak D call: TRBD1 (6 bases). CDR3 length: 14 amino acids. V was clipped by 2 bases and J by 5 bases, with 7 bases between them. The germline V gene has CDR1 LNHDA and CDR2 SQIVND (reference sequence). The DNA of the CDR3 is TGTGCCAGTAGTATACGGGACAATAATTCACCCCTCCACTTT. This translates into CASSIRDNNSPLHF. Based on the CDR3 plus reference TRBV19 and TRBJ1-6, the full variable domain is DGGITQSPKYLFRKEGQNVTLSCEQNLNHDAMYWYRQDPGQGLRLIYYSQIVNDFQKGDIAEGYSVSREKKESFPLTVTSAQKNPTAFYLCASSIRDNNSPLHFGNGTRLTVT.

The CDR3 sequence: CATSRDSVGYTF. The CDR3 DNA sequence: TGTGCCACCAGCAGAGACAGTGTTGGCTACACCTTC. This chain connects TRBV15 to TRBJ1-2; D remains ambiguous. The V gene's germline CDR1 is LNHNV and CDR2 YYDKDF (reference sequence). Trimming removed 0 bases from V and 7 bases from J, with 6 bases in between. The CDR3 totals 12 residues.

V and J are TRBV7-9 and TRBJ2-7; a possible D gene is TRBD1 (6 bases). V was pared by 4 bases and J by 2 bases, with 27 bases between. The CDR3 extends over 19 amino acids. Germline CDR1 SEHNR, CDR2 FQNEAQ (reference sequence). The CDR3, as DNA: TGTGCCAGCAGCTCCGACCGGGACAAGGGAACGACGTGGCCCTACGAGCAGTACTTC. Its protein product is CASSSDRDKGTTWPYEQYF.

This rearrangement joins TRBV10-3 to TRBJ2-7; the match to TRBD2 covers 8 bases. The CDR3 has 14 amino acids. Germline V gives CDR1 ENHRY, CDR2 SYGVKD. Trimming cost V 5 bases and J 5 bases; bases outside gene matches: 8. The CDR3 here is CAISILAGKDEQYF. DNA of the CDR3: TGTGCCATCAGTATTCTAGCGGGCAAAGACGAGCAGTACTTC.

V is TRBV11-3 and J is TRBJ2-7; tentatively, D is TRBD1 (7 bases). The V end was cut by 4 bases, the J end by 4 bases, with 14 bases between. CDR1 and CDR2 from the germline V gene are SGHNT and YENEEA. The CDR3 loop spans 14 amino acids. CDR3 residues: CASSSKPGGYEQYF. CDR3 DNA: TGTGCCAGCAGCTCTAAACCAGGGGGGTACGAGCAGTACTTC.

The chain employs TRBV12-3 or TRBV12-4 and TRBJ1-2, with D uncertain. V lost 5 bases to trimming and J lost 3 bases, with 10 bases between them. This CDR3 is built from 13 residues. CDR3 amino acids: CASSSLRDYGYTF. For the CDR3, the DNA is TGTGCCAGCAGTAGCTTGAGGGACTATGGCTACACCTTC.

The chain couples TRBV29-1 to TRBJ2-7; 11 nucleotides align to TRBD2. Germline V gene data show CDR1 as SQVTM and CDR2 as ANQGSEA. The J segment lost 3 bases and the V segment lost 6 bases, leaving 7 bases of the junction unmatched. This CDR3 is built from 14 residues. The DNA for the CDR3 is TGCAGCGTCACCCTCGGGACTAGCGGCTACGAGCAGTACTTC. Translating it yields CSVTLGTSGYEQYF.

The sample holds one count of this clone. J is TRBJ2-7 and V is TRBV29-1; no firm D call. CDR1 and CDR2 from the germline V gene are SQVTM and ANQGSEA. V was cut by 1 base and J by 0 bases, with 10 bases left in between. The CDR3 is 14 residues long. The CDR3: CSVEGGESSYEQYF. In DNA form, the CDR3 reads TGCAGCGTTGAAGGAGGCGAAAGCTCCTACGAGCAGTACTTC.

In this sample, this clone turned up a few times. J is TRBJ1-5 and V is TRBV13; possible D gene TRBD1, 5 bases. Germline values: CDR1 PRHDT, CDR2 FYEKMQ (reference sequence). The CDR3 spans 14 residues. V dropped 3 bases and J dropped 7 bases, with 13 bases sitting between them. The CDR3 spells CASSFGQGSQPQHF. For the CDR3, the DNA is TGTGCCAGCAGCTTTGGGCAGGGTAGCCAGCCCCAGCATTTT.

The chain's CDR3 is CAISPGSGANTGELFF. The CDR3, as DNA: TGTGCCATCAGCCCAGGCTCCGGGGCGAACACCGGGGAGCTGTTTTTT. This sequence joins TRBV10-3 and TRBJ2-2, with D perhaps matching TRBD2 (5 bases). Germline V gene data show CDR1 as ENHRY and CDR2 as SYGVKD. V lost 6 bases to trimming and J lost 0 bases, with 14 bases between them. CDR3 length equals 16 residues.

This clone has a single count. The rearrangement uses TRBV5-4 and TRBJ2-5; 7 nucleotides align to TRBD1. The J segment lost 1 base and the V segment lost 3 bases, leaving 9 bases of the junction unmatched. CDR1 and CDR2 (germline): SGHNT, YYREEE (reference sequence). The CDR3 extends over 16 amino acids. The CDR3 reads CASSSHDRDSQETQYF. CDR3 in DNA: TGTGCCAGCAGCTCCCACGACCGGGACAGCCAAGAGACCCAGTACTTC. The entire variable domain, with the rest obtained from reference TRBV5-4 and TRBJ2-5, is as follows: ETGVTQSPTHLIKTRGQQVTLRCSSQSGHNTVSWYQQALGQGPQFIFQYYREEENGRGNFPPRFSGLQFPNYSSELNVNALELDDSALYLCASSSHDRDSQETQYFGPGTRLLVL.

J is TRBJ1-1 and V is TRBV30; 8 bases line up with TRBD1. Per germline, CDR1 GTSNPN and CDR2 SVGIG (reference sequence). V gave up 3 bases and J gave up 4 bases; unmatched junction bases: 4. CDR3 length: 13 amino acids. The DNA of the CDR3 is TGTGCCTGGAGCGACAGGGGCCCCACTGAAGCTTTCTTT. The encoded protein is CAWSDRGPTEAFF.

DNA of the CDR3: TGTGCACCACCATTGAGGGGCAATCAGCCCCAGCATTTT. It encodes CAPPLRGNQPQHF. The chain links TRBV24-1 to TRBJ1-5; D remains ambiguous. The CDR3 spans 13 residues. Germline CDR1 and CDR2: KGHDR and SFDVKD.